This T cell receptor beta chain is drawn from a study of yellow fever vaccine responses in identical twins. On this clonotype itself: What it binds is unknown.

MiXCR, applied by TCRdb to the RT-PCR reads, yields one record per CDR3 protein. The profile shows roughly 18,000 distinct CDR3 sequences, around 67% of them singletons. Study-level points and caveats: It has been reported that, in twins, the vaccine T cell response seemed partly convergent and partly personalized.

This sequence was found in a woman younger than 30 who received the yellow fever vaccine. This specimen consisted of T cells from blood (PBMCs), unsorted or a sorted subset (not recorded which), obtained before or after yellow fever vaccination (not recorded which).

CDR3 nucleotide sequence: TGCAGTGCTAGAATCGGACCACTCCGAGAGACCCAGTACTTC. This gives the protein CSARIGPLRETQYF. J is TRBJ2-5 and V is TRBV20-1; D is undetermined. CDR3 length equals 14 residues. Germline CDR1 and CDR2: DFQATT and SNEGSKA (reference sequence). V lost 2 bases to trimming and J lost 4 bases, with 14 bases between them.